The 5 T cell receptor beta chains in this list originate from one sample, sequenced in a study of low-dose radiotherapy and immunotherapy resistance in tumors (dated by TCRdb to the early 2020s). Superscript III and a set of TRAV- and TRBV-specific primers were used to synthesize first-strand cDNA, so that both TCRalpha and TCRbeta chains were covered. TCRs were amplified with Phusion for approximately 20 PCR cycles using a constant-region primer together with the adapter attached to the V primers. TCRdb itself trimmed the public reads at Q25 with fastp, ran MiXCR and retained productive beta chains. Here each entry gathers all rows of one CDR3 protein and keeps the most common genes and DNA. The sample table lists around 9,000 distinct CDR3 sequences, roughly four fifths of them with a count of one. Together, the top ten hold roughly 1.5% of the sample. Every receptor here comes from a human donor with advanced metastatic prostate, ovarian, gallbladder or colorectal cancer (not recorded which). This table probably holds off-target reads from a library built for another chain.

The rearrangement joins TRBV7-8 to TRBJ1-1; no reliable D call. V was pared by 4 bases and J by 4 bases, with 10 bases between. CDR1 SGHVS and CDR2 FQNEAQ come from the germline V gene. The CDR3 runs 13 residues. The CDR3 bases are TGTGCCAGCAGCTCACATACAAGCACTGAAGCTTTCTTT. Amino acids: CASSSHTSTEAFF.

This rearrangement joins TRBV7-8 to TRBJ2-7; TRBD2 matches at 10 bases. CDR3 length equals 15 residues. Germline CDR1 is SGHVS and CDR2 is FQNEAQ. Trimming took 2 bases from V and 6 from J; bases not matched to a gene: 7. The CDR3 loop reads CASSLPLAGVGEQYF. In DNA form, the CDR3 reads TGTGCCAGCAGCTTACCGCTAGCGGGAGTAGGCGAGCAGTACTTC.

The chain combines TRBV28 with TRBJ2-7; D uncertain. CDR3 length: 13 residues. CDR1 is MDHEN, CDR2 SYDVKM, per germline. V was cut by 7 bases and J by 0 bases, with 10 bases left in between. The DNA for the CDR3 is TGTGCCAGCACATCCTTCAGCTCCTACGAGCAGTACTTC. Translation gives CASTSFSSYEQYF.

The chain recombines TRBV20-1 with TRBJ2-3, with 8 bases lining up with TRBD2. CDR3 size: 14 residues. Unmatched junction bases numbered 8, after V lost 6 bases and J lost 3 bases. Looked up from germline, CDR1 is DFQATT and CDR2 is SNEGSKA (reference sequence). The CDR3 DNA reads as TGCAGTGCCCCTCAGATAGCGGGAACAGATACGCAGTATTTT. It codes for CSAPQIAGTDTQYF.

This clonotype was detected only a few times. The gene calls are TRBV9 and TRBJ2-3; a possible D gene is TRBD2 (5 bases). V lost 2 bases to trimming and J lost 5 bases, with 15 bases between them. Germline lookup yields CDR1 SGDLS and CDR2 YYNGEE. The CDR3 loop spans 15 amino acids. The CDR3 DNA reads TGTGCCAGCAGCGTGGACTCCGGGTCGGTAGATACGCAGTATTTT. Protein: CASSVDSGSVDTQYF. Supplemented by reference TRBV9 and TRBJ2-3, the full variable domain reads DSGVTQTPKHLITATGQRVTLRCSPRSGDLSVYWYQQSLDQGLQFLIQYYNGEERAKGNILERFSAQQFPDLHSELNLSSLELGDSALYFCASSVDSGSVDTQYFGPGTRLTVL.